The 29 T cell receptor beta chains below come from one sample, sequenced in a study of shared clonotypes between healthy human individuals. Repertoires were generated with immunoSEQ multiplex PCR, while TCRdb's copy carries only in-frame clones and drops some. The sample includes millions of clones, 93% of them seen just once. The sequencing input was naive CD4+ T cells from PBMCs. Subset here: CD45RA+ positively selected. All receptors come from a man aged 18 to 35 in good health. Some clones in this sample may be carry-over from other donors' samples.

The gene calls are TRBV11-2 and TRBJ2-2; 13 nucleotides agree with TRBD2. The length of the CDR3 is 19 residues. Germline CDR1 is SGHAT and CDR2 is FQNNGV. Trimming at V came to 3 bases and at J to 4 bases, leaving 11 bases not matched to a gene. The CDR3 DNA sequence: TGTGCCAGCAGCTTCATAGGGACTAGCGGGGAAACCCGCACCGGGGAGCTGTTTTTT. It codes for CASSFIGTSGETRTGELFF.

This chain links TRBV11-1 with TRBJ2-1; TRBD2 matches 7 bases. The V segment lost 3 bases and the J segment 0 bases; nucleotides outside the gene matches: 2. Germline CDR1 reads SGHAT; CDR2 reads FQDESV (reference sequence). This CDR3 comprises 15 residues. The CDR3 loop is CASSFLADSYNEQFF. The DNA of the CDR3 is TGTGCCAGCAGCTTTCTAGCGGACTCCTACAATGAGCAGTTCTTC. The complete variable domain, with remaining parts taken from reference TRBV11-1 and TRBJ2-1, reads EAEVAQSPRYKITEKSQAVAFWCDPISGHATLYWYRQILGQGPELLVQFQDESVVDDSQLPKDRFSAERLKGVDSTLKIQPAELGDSAMYLCASSFLADSYNEQFFGPGTRLTVL.

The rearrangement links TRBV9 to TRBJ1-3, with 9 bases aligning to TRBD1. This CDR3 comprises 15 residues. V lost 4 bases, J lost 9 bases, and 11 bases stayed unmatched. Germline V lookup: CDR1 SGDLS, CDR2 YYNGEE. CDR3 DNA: TGTGCCAGCAGCTGGGGACAGGGTCTTGATGCCACCATATATTTT. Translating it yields CASSWGQGLDATIYF.

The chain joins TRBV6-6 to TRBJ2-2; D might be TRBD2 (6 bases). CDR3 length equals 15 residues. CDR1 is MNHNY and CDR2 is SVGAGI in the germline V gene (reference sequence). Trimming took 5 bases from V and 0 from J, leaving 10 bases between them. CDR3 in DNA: TGTGCCAGCAGTACGTGGGGGGCGAACACCGGGGAGCTGTTTTTT. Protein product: CASSTWGANTGELFF.

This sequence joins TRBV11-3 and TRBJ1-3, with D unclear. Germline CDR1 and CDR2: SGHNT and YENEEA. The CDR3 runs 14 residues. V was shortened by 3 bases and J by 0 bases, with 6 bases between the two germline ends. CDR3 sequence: CASSFRISGNTIYF. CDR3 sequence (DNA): TGTGCCAGCAGCTTCAGGATCTCTGGAAACACCATATATTTT.

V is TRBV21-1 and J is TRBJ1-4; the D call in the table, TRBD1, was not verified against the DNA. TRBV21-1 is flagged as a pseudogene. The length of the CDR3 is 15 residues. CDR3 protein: CASSKAAGTNEKLFF. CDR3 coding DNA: TGTGCCAGCAGCAAAGCGGCAGGGACTAATGAAAAACTGTTTTTT.

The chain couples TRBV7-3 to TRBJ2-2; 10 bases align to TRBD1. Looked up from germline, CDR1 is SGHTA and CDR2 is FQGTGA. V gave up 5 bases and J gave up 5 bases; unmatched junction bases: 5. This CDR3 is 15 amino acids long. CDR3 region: CASSRDRGWTGELFF. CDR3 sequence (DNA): TGTGCCAGCAGCAGGGACAGGGGTTGGACCGGGGAGCTGTTTTTT.

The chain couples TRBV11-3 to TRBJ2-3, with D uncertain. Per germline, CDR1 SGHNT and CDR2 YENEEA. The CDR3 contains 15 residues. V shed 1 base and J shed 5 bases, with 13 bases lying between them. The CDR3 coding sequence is TGTGCCAGCAGCTTAGGGGCAGGTGTAGGAGATACGCAGTATTTT. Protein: CASSLGAGVGDTQYF.

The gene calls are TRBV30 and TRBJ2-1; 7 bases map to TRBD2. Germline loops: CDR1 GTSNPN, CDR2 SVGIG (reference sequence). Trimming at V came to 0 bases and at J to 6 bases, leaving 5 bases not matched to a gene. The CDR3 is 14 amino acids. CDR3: CAWSVMRERNEQFF. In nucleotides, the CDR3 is TGTGCCTGGAGTGTAATGCGGGAGCGCAATGAGCAGTTCTTC.

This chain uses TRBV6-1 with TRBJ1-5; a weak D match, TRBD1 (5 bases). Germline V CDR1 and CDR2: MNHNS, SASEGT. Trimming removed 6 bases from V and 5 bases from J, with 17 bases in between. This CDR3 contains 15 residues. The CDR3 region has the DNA TGTGCCAGCAGACCCCAAGTCAGGGCTCATCAGCCCCAGCATTTT. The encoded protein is CASRPQVRAHQPQHF.

The CDR3 region is CAWKGIAATDTQYF. The CDR3 DNA reads TGTGCCTGGAAGGGTATAGCGGCCACAGATACGCAGTATTTT. V usage is TRBV30 and J usage is TRBJ2-3, with a possible D match to TRBD2 (6 bases). Germline V CDR1 and CDR2: GTSNPN, SVGIG (reference sequence). CDR3 length: 14 residues. Trimming pared 4 bases from V and 2 bases from J, leaving 13 bases between.

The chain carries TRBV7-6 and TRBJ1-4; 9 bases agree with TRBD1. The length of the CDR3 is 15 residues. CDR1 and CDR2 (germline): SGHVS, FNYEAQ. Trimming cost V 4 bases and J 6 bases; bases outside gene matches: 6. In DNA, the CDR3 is TGTGCCAGCAGCTCGTGGACAGGGGACCATGAAAAACTGTTTTTT. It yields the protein CASSSWTGDHEKLFF.

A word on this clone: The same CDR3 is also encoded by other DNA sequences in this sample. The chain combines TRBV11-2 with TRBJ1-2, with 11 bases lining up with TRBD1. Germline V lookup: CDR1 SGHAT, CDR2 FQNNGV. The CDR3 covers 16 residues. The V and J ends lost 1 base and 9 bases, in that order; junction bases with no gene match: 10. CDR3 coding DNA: TGTGCCAGCAGCTTAGGCCCCGGACAGGGGGCGGTTAGCTACACCTTC. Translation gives CASSLGPGQGAVSYTF. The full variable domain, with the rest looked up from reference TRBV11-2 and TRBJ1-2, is EAGVAQSPRYKIIEKRQSVAFWCNPISGHATLYWYQQILGQGPKLLIQFQNNGVVDDSQLPKDRFSAERLKGVDSTLKIQPAKLEDSAVYLCASSLGPGQGAVSYTFGSGTRLTVV.

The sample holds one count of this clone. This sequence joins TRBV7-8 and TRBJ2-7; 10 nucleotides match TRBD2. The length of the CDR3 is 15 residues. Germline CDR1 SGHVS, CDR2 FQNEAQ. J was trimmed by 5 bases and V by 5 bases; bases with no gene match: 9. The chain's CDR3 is CASSPNSGRSNEQYF. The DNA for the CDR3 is TGTGCCAGCAGCCCGAATAGCGGGAGGAGCAACGAGCAGTACTTC.

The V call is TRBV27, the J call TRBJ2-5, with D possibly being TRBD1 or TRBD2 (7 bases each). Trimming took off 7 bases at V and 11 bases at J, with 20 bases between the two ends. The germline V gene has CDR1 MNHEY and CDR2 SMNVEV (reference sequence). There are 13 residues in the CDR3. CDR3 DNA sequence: TGTGCCAGCACCCCAGGGGGTCTGCGGGAGCAGTACTTC. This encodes CASTPGGLREQYF.

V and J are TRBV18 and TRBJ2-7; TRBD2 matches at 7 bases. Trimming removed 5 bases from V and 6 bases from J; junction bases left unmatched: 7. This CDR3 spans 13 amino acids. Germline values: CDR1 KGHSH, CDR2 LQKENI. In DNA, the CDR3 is TGTGCCAGCTCAGGACGGGAGGATGCCGAGCAGTACTTC. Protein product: CASSGREDAEQYF.

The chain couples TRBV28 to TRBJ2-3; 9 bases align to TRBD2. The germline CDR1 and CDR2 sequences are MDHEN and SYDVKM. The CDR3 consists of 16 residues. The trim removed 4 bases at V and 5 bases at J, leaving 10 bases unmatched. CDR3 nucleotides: TGTGCCAGCAGTTCTCGATTAGCGGGAGTTCTAGATACGCAGTATTTT. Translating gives CASSSRLAGVLDTQYF.

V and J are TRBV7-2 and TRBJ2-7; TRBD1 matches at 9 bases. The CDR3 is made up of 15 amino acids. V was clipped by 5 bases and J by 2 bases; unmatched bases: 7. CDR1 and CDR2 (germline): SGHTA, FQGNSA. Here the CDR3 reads CASSKDRGTTYEQYF. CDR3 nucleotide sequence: TGTGCCAGCAGCAAAGACAGGGGGACAACCTACGAGCAGTACTTC.

The CDR3 is CASSFGTGGGGEKLFF. The CDR3, as DNA: TGTGCCAGCAGCTTCGGGACAGGGGGTGGAGGTGAAAAACTGTTTTTT. The chain is built from TRBV9 and TRBJ1-4, with TRBD1 identical over 11 bases. The CDR3 totals 16 residues. The junction had 9 bases not matched to a gene; V was cut back by 4 bases and J by 7 bases. Looked up from germline, CDR1 is SGDLS and CDR2 is YYNGEE.

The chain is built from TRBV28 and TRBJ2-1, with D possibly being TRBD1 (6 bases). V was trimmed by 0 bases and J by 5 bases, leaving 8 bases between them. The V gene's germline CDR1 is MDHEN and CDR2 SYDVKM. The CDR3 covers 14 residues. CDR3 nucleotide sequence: TGTGCCAGCAGTTTATGGGACAGAAACAATGAGCAGTTCTTC. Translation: CASSLWDRNNEQFF.

In DNA, the CDR3 is TGTGCCAGCAGCCCGGGACTAGCGGGAGCGGACGAGCAGTACTTC. Amino acids: CASSPGLAGADEQYF. The chain combines TRBV7-3 with TRBJ2-7; 14 bases align to TRBD2. J was trimmed by 5 bases and V by 5 bases; bases with no gene match: 5. The CDR3 consists of 15 residues. CDR1 and CDR2 (germline): SGHTA, FQGTGA.

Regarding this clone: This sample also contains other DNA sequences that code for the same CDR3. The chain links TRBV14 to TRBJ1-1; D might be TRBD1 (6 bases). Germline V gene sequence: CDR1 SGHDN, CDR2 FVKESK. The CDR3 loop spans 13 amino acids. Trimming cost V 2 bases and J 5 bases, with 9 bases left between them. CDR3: CASSQRGRTEAFF. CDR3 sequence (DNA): TGTGCCAGCAGCCAAAGGGGGAGGACTGAAGCTTTCTTT.

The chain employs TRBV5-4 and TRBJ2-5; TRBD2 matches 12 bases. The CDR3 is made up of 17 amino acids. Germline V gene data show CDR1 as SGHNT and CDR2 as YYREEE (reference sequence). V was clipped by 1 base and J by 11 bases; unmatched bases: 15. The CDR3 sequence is CASSLSFRLAGAGSQYF. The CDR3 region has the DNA TGTGCCAGCAGCTTGTCCTTTCGACTAGCGGGAGCCGGGAGTCAGTACTTC. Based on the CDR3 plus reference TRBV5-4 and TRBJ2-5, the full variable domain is ETGVTQSPTHLIKTRGQQVTLRCSSQSGHNTVSWYQQALGQGPQFIFQYYREEENGRGNFPPRFSGLQFPNYSSELNVNALELDDSALYLCASSLSFRLAGAGSQYFGPGTRLLVL.

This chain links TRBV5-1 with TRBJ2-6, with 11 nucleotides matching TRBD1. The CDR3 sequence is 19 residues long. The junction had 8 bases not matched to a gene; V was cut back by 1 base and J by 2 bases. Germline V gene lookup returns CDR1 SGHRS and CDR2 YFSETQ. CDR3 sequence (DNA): TGCGCCAGCAGCTTGCCCCGGACAGGGGGCGTTGCTGGGGCCAACGTCCTGACTTTC. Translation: CASSLPRTGGVAGANVLTF.

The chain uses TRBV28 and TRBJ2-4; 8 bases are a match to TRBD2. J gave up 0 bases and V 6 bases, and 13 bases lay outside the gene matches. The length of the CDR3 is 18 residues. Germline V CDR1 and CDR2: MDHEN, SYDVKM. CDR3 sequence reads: CASRPLAGGVIAKNIQYF. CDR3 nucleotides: TGTGCCAGCAGACCGCTAGCGGGCGGGGTGATAGCCAAAAACATTCAGTACTTC.

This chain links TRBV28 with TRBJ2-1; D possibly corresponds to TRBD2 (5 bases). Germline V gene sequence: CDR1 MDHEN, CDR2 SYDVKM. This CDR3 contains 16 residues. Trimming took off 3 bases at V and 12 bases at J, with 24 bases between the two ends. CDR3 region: CASSLGTGTAEGLQFF. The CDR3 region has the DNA TGTGCCAGCAGTTTGGGTACGGGAACCGCGGAAGGGCTGCAGTTCTTC. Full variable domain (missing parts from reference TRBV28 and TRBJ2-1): DVKVTQSSRYLVKRTGEKVFLECVQDMDHENMFWYRQDPGLGLRLIYFSYDVKMKEKGDIPEGYSVSREKKERFSLILESASTNQTSMYLCASSLGTGTAEGLQFFGPGTRLTVL.

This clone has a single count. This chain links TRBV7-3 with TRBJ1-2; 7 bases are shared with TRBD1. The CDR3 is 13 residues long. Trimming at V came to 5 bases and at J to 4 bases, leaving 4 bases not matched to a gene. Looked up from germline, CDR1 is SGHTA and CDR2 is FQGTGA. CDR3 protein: CASSPGTAYGYTF. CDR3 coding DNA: TGTGCCAGCAGCCCCGGGACAGCCTATGGCTACACCTTC.

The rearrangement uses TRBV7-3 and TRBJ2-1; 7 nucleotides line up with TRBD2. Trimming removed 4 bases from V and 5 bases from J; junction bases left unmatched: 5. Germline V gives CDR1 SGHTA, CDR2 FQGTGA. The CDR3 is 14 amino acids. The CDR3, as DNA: TGTGCCAGCAGCTCGACTAGCAGTCACAATGAGCAGTTCTTC. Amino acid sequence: CASSSTSSHNEQFF.

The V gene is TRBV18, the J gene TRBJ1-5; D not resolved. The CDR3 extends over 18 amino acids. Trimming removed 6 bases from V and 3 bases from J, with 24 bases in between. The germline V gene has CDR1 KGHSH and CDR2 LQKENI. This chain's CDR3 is CASSPQMQRKGYNQPQHF. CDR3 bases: TGTGCCAGCTCCCCTCAGATGCAGCGGAAAGGGTACAATCAGCCCCAGCATTTT. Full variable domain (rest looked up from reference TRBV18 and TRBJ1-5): NAGVMQNPRHLVRRRGQEARLRCSPMKGHSHVYWYRQLPEEGLKFMVYLQKENIIDESGMPKERFSAEFPKEGPSILRIQQVVRGDSAAYFCASSPQMQRKGYNQPQHFGDGTRLSIL.